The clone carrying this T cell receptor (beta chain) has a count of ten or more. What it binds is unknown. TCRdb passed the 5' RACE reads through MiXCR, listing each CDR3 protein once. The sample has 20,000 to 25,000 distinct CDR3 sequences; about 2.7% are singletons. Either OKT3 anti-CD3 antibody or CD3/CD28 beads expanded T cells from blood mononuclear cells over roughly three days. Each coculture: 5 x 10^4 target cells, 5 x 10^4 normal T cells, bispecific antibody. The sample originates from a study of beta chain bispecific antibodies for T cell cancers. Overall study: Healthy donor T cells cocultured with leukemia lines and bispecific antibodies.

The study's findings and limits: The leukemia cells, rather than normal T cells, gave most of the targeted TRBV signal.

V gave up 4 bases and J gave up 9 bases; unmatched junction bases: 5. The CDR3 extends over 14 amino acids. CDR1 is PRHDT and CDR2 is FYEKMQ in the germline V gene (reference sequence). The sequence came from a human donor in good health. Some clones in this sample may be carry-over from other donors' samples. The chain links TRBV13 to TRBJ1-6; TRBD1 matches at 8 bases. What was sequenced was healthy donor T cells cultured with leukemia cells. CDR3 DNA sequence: TGTGCCAGCAGCTCCGGACAGGGTGGTTCACCCCTCCACTTT. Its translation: CASSSGQGGSPLHF.